This T cell receptor (beta chain) was identified in a study of blood T cell repertoires in COVID-19. Original processing notes: Researchers report that nucleated cell counts were estimated from reference gene primer amplification. Profiled with immunoSEQ multiplex PCR; TCRdb holds only in-frame clones, not every one. V and J calls and clone size are copied from that table; D and trimming were computed from the DNA. Among roughly 410,000 clones listed, about 89% were seen once. CDR3 size: 17 residues. Recruited during active infection, patients (from Seattle) were subsequently followed longitudinally.

This chain links TRBV21-1 with TRBJ2-4; the table gives TRBD2 as D, unverified against the DNA. TRBV21-1 is a pseudogene. The sample comprised peripheral blood. The receptor was isolated from a woman between 40 and 50 years old with COVID-19, enrolled during active disease. CDR3 coding DNA: TGTGCCAGCAGCAATCGGTTGGCTAGCGGGTCCGAAAACATTCAGTACTTC. Translation: CASSNRLASGSENIQYF.